This T cell receptor (beta chain) comes out of a study of blood T cell repertoires in COVID-19 (dated by TCRdb to the early 2020s). Concerning the study at large: The collaborator samples originated in the United States, Italy and Spain and spanned the acute and convalescent phases of COVID-19. The material from the prospective study consisted of cDNA or gDNA derived from T cells, B-cell-depleted T cells, or PBMCs. The samples were drawn from the first 160 participants of the ongoing ImmuneRACE study and from 950 to 1,500 subjects provided by 6 global collaborators. The repertoires were released in a freely available public database intended as a resource for research on the immune response to SARS-CoV-2. The sample metadata nearly always contained a de-identified subject ID, COVID-19 status, age in years and sex. Where available, HLA class I and class II types were obtained from metadata supplied by the sample provider rather than from assay-based typing. Deeply sampled blood TCRbeta repertoires from subjects exposed to, actively infected with, or recovered from COVID-19 were included in the dataset. Results the study describes overall, beyond this receptor: How much clinical and demographic metadata was included differed by source and by participant, and the metadata was provided uncurated.

The immunoSEQ Assay, a bias-controlled multiplex PCR, was used to amplify TCRbeta CDR3 regions from genomic DNA. For the original study's pipeline: Nucleated cell counts per sample were estimated from amplification of reference gene primers within the assay. Sequence reads were collapsed and filtered to measure the absolute abundance of every unique TCRbeta CDR3 rearrangement. For each sample, productive Simpson clonality was calculated by taking the square root of Simpson's diversity index across productive rearrangements. TCRdb took over this immuneACCESS table, retaining in-frame rearrangements with V and J assigned. Such tables are incomplete; in checked studies, under half of the missing clones stem from an unresolved V gene, and the remainder is unexplained. The DNA was the basis for D and trimming; V, J and clone size are from that table. The sample data list a few hundred thousand clones, and approximately 85% of these were observed just once. The top ten clonotypes cover approximately 6.6% of the sample.

This clone was recorded many times. Its specific antigen is unknown. Base-call qualities are not available, and no considerably larger clone is one nucleotide away. Participants in the prospective study were enrolled through a virtual design, were aged roughly 18 to 95 years, and lived in about two dozen United States geographic areas. In the prospective study, participants were assigned to cohorts based on the clinical history participants reported in a screening survey and a study questionnaire. Exposed participants were defined as having been in contact with someone with a PCR-confirmed or clinician-diagnosed COVID-19 case within 2 weeks of study entry. In the prospective study, whole blood, serum and a nasopharyngeal or oropharyngeal swab were collected from each participant by mobile phlebotomists. Additional blood draws and questionnaires over an approximately two-month period could optionally be provided by prospective study participants. Before DNA extraction, prospective study blood samples were shipped either frozen or at room temperature.

The CDR3 holds 12 amino acids from the cysteine to the phenylalanine. Only the CDR3 DNA is retained, 36 bases long and in frame from the first base. The germline ends are 7 bases apart after V is trimmed by 1 base and J by 8 bases. According to the germline V gene (reference sequence), CDR1 reads SGHKS and CDR2 reads YYEKEE. The specimen sequenced was PBMCs or T cells enriched from blood (not recorded which). This TCR was sampled from a woman in her 50s who had been exposed to COVID-19. Recombination connected TRBV5-5 to TRBJ1-3; TRBD1 is a weak D gene call, 6 bases matching. The CDR3 protein is CASSLKGDTIYF. The base sequence is TGTGCCAGCAGCTTGAAGGGGGACACCATATATTTT.